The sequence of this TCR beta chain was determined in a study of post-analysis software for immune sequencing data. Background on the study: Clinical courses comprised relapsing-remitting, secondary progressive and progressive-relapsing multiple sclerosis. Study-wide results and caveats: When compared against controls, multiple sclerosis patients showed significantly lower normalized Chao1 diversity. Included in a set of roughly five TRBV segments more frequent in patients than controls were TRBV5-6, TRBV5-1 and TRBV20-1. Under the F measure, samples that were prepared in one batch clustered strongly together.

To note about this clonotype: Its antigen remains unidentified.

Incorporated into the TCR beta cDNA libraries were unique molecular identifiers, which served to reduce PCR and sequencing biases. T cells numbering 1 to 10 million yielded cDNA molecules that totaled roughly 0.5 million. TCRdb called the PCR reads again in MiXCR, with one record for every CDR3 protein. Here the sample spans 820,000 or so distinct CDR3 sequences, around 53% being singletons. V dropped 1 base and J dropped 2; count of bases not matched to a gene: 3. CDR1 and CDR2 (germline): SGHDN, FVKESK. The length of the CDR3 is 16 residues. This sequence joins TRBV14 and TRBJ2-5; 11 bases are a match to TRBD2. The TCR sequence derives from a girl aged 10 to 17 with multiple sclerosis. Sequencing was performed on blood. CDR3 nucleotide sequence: TGTGCCAGCAGCCAAGGACTAGCGGGATCACAAGAGACCCAGTACTTC. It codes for CASSQGLAGSQETQYF.